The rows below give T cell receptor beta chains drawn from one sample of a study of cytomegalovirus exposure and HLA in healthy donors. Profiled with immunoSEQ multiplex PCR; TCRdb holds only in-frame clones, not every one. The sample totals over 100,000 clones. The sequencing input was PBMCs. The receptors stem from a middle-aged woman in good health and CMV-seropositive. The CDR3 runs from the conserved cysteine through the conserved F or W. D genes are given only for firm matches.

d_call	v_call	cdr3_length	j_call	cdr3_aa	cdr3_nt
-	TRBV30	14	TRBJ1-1	CAWSSAAMNTEAFF	TGTGCCTGGAGTTCGGCAGCGATGAACACTGAAGCTTTCTTT
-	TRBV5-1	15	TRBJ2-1	CASSVDSEIYNEQFF	TGCGCCAGCAGCGTAGACAGTGAAATATACAATGAGCAGTTCTTC
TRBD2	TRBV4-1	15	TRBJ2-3	CASSPLAGASDTQYF	TGCGCCAGCAGCCCACTAGCGGGAGCTTCAGATACGCAGTATTTT
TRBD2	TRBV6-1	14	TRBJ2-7	CASSLRSGSYEQYF	TGTGCCAGCAGCCTACGGAGCGGGAGCTACGAGCAGTACTTC
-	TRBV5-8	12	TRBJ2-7	CASSRASYEQYF	TGTGCCAGCAGCCGTGCTAGCTACGAGCAGTACTTC
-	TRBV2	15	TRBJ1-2	CASSEVPGTNYGYTF	TGTGCCAGCAGTGAAGTACCAGGAACTAACTATGGCTACACCTTC
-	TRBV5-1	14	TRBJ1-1	CASSLRQGNTEAFF	TGCGCCAGCAGCTTGAGGCAGGGGAACACTGAAGCTTTCTTT
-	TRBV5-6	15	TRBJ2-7	CASSLALAGNYEQYF	TGTGCCAGCAGCTTGGCCCTAGCCGGAAACTACGAGCAGTACTTC
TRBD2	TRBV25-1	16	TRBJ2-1	CASSEPGLESNNEQFF	TGTGCCAGCAGTGAGCCTGGACTAGAGAGCAACAATGAGCAGTTCTTC
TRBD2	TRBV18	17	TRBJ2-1	CASSKDRGPSGNNEQFF	TGTGCCAGCTCAAAGGACAGAGGGCCTAGCGGGAACAATGAGCAGTTCTTC
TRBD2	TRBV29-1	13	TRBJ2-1	CSVVAGGWNEQFF	TGCAGCGTTGTGGCGGGAGGGTGGAATGAGCAGTTCTTC
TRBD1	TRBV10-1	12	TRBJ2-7	CARGQGRHEQYF	TGCGCCAGGGGACAGGGTCGACACGAGCAGTACTTC
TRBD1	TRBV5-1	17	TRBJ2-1	CASSLAGGGSSYNEQFF	TGCGCCAGCAGCTTAGCAGGGGGCGGAAGCTCCTACAATGAGCAGTTCTTC
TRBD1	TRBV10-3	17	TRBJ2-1	CAISESTLDRETNEQFF	TGTGCCATCAGTGAGTCGACCTTGGACAGGGAAACCAATGAGCAGTTCTTC
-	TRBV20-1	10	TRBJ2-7	CSAGDYEQYF	TGCAGTGCGGGAGATTACGAGCAGTACTTC
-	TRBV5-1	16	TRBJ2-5	CASSLAGGVYQETQYF	TGCGCCAGCAGCTTGGCCGGAGGGGTTTACCAAGAGACCCAGTACTTC
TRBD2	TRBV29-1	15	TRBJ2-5	CSVEGGSGSGETQYF	TGCAGCGTTGAAGGAGGTAGCGGGAGCGGAGAGACCCAGTACTTC
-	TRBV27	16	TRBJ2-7	CASSLTLNRVRYEQYF	TGTGCCAGCAGTTTGACCCTGAACAGGGTGAGATACGAGCAGTACTTC
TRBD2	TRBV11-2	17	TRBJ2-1	CASSRRPTSGIDNEQFF	TGTGCCAGCAGCAGAAGACCGACTAGCGGGATAGATAATGAGCAGTTCTTC
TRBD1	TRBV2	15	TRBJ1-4	CASRGGQGLSEKLFF	TGTGCCAGCAGAGGGGGACAGGGGTTGAGTGAAAAACTGTTTTTT
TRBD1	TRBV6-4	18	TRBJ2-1	CASSEAGQGTLSYNEQFF	TGTGCCAGCAGTGAAGCGGGACAGGGTACTTTGTCCTACAATGAGCAGTTCTTC
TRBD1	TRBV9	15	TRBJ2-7	CASSPHAQGVHEQYF	TGTGCCAGCAGCCCCCATGCCCAGGGGGTCCACGAGCAGTACTTC
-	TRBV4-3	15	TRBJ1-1	CASSQETGWNTEAFF	TGCGCCAGCAGCCAAGAGACAGGCTGGAACACTGAAGCTTTCTTT
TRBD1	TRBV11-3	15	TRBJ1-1	CASSLGVTGMNEAFF	TGTGCCAGCAGCTTAGGAGTGACAGGGATGAATGAAGCTTTCTTT
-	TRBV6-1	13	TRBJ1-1	CASSAIGGLLAFF	TGTGCCAGCAGTGCAATCGGAGGGCTATTGGCTTTCTTT
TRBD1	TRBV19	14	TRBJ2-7	CASSLQGLAYEQYF	TGTGCCAGTAGTCTACAGGGGTTGGCCTACGAGCAGTACTTC
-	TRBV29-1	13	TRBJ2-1	CSVDRGPSGEQFF	TGCAGCGTTGATAGGGGCCCAAGTGGTGAGCAGTTCTTC
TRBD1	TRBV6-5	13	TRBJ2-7	CASSRPQGVEQYF	TGTGCCAGCAGCCGACCACAGGGGGTCGAGCAGTACTTC
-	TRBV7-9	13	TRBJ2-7	CASSLGERQEQYF	TGTGCCAGCAGCTTAGGAGAGCGTCAAGAGCAGTACTTC
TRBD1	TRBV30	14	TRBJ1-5	CAWSRTGAYQPQHF	TGTGCCTGGAGCCGGACAGGGGCTTATCAGCCCCAGCATTTT
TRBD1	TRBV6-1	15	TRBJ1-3	CASREQGIFRNTIYF	TGTGCCAGCAGGGAACAGGGGATCTTCAGAAACACCATATATTTT
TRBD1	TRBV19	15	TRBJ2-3	CASSISGTVMDTQYF	TGTGCCAGTAGTATTTCCGGGACAGTTATGGATACGCAGTATTTT
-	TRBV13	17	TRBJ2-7	CASSLGPTGQGTYEQYF	TGTGCCAGCAGCTTAGGACCTACAGGGCAAGGGACCTACGAGCAGTACTTC
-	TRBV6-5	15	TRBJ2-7	CASSTSQTSLVEQYF	-
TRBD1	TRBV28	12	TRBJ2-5	CASGGQGETQYF	TGTGCCAGCGGGGGACAGGGTGAGACCCAGTACTTC
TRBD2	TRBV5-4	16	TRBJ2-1	CASSSRAGVKYNEQFF	TGTGCCAGCAGCTCTCGAGCGGGAGTAAAATACAATGAGCAGTTCTTC
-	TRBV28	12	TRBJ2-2	CASSRLTGELFF	TGTGCCAGCAGTCGACTGACCGGGGAGCTGTTTTTT
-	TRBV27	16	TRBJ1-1	CASSSLSVTGHTEAFF	TGTGCCAGCAGTTCCCTCTCCGTTACAGGGCACACTGAAGCTTTCTTT
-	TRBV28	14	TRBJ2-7	CASSLRQGWVEQYF	TGTGCCAGCAGTTTAAGGCAGGGGTGGGTCGAGCAGTACTTC
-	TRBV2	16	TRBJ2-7	CASSERVTAISYEQYF	TGTGCCAGCAGTGAACGAGTGACTGCGATCTCCTACGAGCAGTACTTC
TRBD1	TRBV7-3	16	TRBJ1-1	CASSSGRGLLNTEAFF	TGTGCCAGCAGCTCGGGCAGGGGGCTTCTGAACACTGAAGCTTTCTTT
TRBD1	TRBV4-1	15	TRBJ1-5	CASSQDHGGGWPQHF	TGCGCCAGCAGCCAAGATCATGGAGGGGGCTGGCCCCAGCATTTT
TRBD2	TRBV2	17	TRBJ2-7	CASSQERPSGRSREQYF	TGTGCCAGCAGCCAAGAGCGTCCTAGCGGGAGGTCCCGCGAGCAGTACTTC
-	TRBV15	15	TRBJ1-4	CATSPAVAGTEKLFF	TGTGCCACCAGCCCGGCAGTCGCGGGGACTGAAAAACTGTTTTTT
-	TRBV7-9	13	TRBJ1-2	CASSEQGRDGYTF	TGTGCCAGCAGCGAACAGGGAAGGGATGGCTACACCTTC